The sample holds many counts of the clone carrying this T cell receptor beta chain. These data originate in a study of blood T cell repertoires in COVID-19. This CDR3 has 13 residues. V was cut by 5 bases and J by 0 bases, with 10 bases left in between. Germline CDR1 is SQVTM and CDR2 is ANQGSEA. The repertoire was sequenced with immunoSEQ multiplex PCR; TCRdb's copy has only in-frame clones and lacks some. The sample gives 120,000 to 150,000 clones, about 77% of which show up once; less than 5.5% is in the top ten. The sequenced material came from peripheral blood. The receptor comes from a man aged 55 to 70 with acute or convalescent COVID-19. The chain uses TRBV29-1 and TRBJ1-1; D unclear. CDR3 sequence reads: CSVCGQMNTEAFF. CDR3 DNA sequence: TGCAGCGTTTGTGGGCAGATGAACACTGAAGCTTTCTTT.